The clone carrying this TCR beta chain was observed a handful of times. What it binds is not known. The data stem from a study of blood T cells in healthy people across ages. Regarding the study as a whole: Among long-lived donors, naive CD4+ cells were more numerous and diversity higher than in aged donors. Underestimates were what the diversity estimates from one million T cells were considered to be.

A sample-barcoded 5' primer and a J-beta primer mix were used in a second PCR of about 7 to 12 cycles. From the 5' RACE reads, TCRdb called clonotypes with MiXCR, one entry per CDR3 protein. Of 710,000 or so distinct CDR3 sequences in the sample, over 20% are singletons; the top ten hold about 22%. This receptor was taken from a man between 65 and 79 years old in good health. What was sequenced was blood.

DNA of the CDR3: TGTGCCAGCAGCCCCGGGGGGGGGTTGGATCGTCAGCCCCAGCATTTT. It translates to CASSPGGGLDRQPQHF. V is TRBV6-1 and J is TRBJ1-5; D possibly corresponds to TRBD1 (5 bases). Germline CDR1 MNHNS, CDR2 SASEGT. There are 16 residues in the CDR3. The V end lost 6 bases, the J end lost 6 bases, and 21 bases lay between the germline ends.